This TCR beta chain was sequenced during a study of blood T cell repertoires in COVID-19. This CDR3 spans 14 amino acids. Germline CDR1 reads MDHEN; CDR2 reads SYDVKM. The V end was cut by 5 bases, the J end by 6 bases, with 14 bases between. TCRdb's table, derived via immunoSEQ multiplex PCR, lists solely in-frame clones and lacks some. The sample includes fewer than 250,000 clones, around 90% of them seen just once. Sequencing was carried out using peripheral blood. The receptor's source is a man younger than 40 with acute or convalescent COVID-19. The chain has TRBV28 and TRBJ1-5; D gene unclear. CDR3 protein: CASSPLEASQPQHF. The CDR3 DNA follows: TGTGCCAGCAGTCCCCTTGAGGCAAGTCAGCCCCAGCATTTT. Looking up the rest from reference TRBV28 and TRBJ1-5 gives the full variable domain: DVKVTQSSRYLVKRTGEKVFLECVQDMDHENMFWYRQDPGLGLRLIYFSYDVKMKEKGDIPEGYSVSREKKERFSLILESASTNQTSMYLCASSPLEASQPQHFGDGTRLSIL.